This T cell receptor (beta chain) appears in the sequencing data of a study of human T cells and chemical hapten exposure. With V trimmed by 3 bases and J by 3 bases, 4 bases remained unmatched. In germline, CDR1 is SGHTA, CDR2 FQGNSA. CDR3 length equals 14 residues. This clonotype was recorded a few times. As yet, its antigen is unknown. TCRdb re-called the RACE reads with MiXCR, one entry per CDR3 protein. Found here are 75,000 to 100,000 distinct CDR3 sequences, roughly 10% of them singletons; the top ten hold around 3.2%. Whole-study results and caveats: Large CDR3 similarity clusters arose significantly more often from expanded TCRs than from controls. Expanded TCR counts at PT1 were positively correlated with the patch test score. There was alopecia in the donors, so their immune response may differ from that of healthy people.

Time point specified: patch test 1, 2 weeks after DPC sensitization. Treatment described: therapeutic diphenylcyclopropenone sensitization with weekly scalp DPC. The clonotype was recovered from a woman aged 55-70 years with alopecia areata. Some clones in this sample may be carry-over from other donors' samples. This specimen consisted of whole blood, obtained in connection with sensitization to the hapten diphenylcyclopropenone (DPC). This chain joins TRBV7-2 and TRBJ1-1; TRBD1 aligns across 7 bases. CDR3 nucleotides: TGTGCCAGCAGCTTGCAGGGGGGGGACACTGAAGCTTTCTTT. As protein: CASSLQGGDTEAFF.